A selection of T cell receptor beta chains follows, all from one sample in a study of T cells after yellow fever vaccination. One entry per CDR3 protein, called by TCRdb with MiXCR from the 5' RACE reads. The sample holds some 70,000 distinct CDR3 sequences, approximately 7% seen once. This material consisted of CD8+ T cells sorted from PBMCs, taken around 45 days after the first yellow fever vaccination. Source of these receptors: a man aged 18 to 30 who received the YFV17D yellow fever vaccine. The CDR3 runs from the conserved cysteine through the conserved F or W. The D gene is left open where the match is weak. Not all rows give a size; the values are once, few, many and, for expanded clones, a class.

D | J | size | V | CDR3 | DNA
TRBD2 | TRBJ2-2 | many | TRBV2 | CASYGLAGPGELFF | TGTGCCAGCTACGGACTAGCGGGGCCCGGGGAGCTGTTTTTT
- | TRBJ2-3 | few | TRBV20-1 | CSAMQGTGDTQYF | TGCAGTGCCATGCAAGGGACGGGCGATACGCAGTATTTT
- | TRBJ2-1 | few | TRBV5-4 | CASSSGLDNEQFF | TGTGCCAGCAGCTCCGGACTGGACAATGAGCAGTTCTTC
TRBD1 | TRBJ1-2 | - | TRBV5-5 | CASSAGTGGPYGYTF | TGTGCCAGCAGCGCTGGGACAGGGGGACCCTATGGCTACACCTTC
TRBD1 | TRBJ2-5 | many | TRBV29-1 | CSVDLPGQGTQETQYF | TGCAGCGTTGATCTGCCGGGACAGGGAACCCAAGAGACCCAGTACTTC
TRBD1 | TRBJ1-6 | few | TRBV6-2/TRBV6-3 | CASSPGQGSSYNSPLHF | TGTGCCAGCAGCCCGGGACAGGGCAGCTCCTATAATTCACCCCTCCACTTT
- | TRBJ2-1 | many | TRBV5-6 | CASSRAAGYNNEQFF | TGTGCCAGCAGCCGAGCAGCAGGGTACAATAATGAGCAGTTCTTC
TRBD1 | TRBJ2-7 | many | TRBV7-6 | CASSSGQGGTYEQYF | TGTGCCAGCAGCTCGGGACAGGGGGGAACCTACGAGCAGTACTTC
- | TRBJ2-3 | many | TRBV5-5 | CASSLAGLFTDTQYF | TGTGCCAGCAGCTTGGCGGGACTTTTCACAGATACGCAGTATTTT
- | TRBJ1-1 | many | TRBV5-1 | CASSPGRDTEAFF | TGCGCCAGCAGCCCAGGGCGAGACACTGAAGCTTTCTTT
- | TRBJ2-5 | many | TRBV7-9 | CASSYRALEETQYF | TGTGCCAGCAGCTACCGGGCATTGGAAGAGACCCAGTACTTC
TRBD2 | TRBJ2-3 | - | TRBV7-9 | CASPPPGTSVEDTQYF | TGTGCAAGCCCTCCGCCCGGGACTAGCGTTGAGGATACGCAGTATTTT
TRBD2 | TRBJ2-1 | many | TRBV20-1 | CSASRLAGALLSNEQFF | TGCAGTGCTAGTCGGCTAGCGGGAGCCCTGCTTTCCAATGAGCAGTTCTTC
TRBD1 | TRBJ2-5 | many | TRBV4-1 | CASSLTPLSGGGNQETQYF | TGCGCCAGCAGCCTCACTCCCCTCTCAGGGGGCGGGAACCAAGAGACCCAGTACTTC
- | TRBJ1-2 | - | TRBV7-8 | CASSLAPGFYGYTF | TGTGCCAGCAGCTTAGCTCCGGGATTCTATGGCTACACCTTC
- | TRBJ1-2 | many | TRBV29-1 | CSVSSGGGYTF | TGCAGCGTCTCCAGCGGTGGGGGCTACACCTTC
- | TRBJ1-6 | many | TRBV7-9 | CASSLWDTPTRNSPLHF | TGTGCCAGCAGCTTATGGGACACCCCGACGAGGAATTCACCCCTCCACTTT
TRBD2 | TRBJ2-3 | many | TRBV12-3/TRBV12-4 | CASSYRSGGQNTQYF | TGTGCCAGCAGCTATCGTAGCGGGGGGCAGAATACGCAGTATTTT
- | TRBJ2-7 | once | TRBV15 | CATRGRDYEQYF | TGTGCCACCAGGGGCAGGGACTACGAGCAGTACTTC
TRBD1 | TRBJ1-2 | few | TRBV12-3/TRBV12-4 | CASSPGQGPPLNIGYTF | TGTGCCAGCAGTCCAGGACAGGGGCCCCCTCTGAATATTGGCTACACCTTC
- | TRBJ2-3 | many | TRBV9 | CASSVPLPGTDTQYF | TGTGCCAGCAGCGTGCCCCTCCCTGGTACAGATACGCAGTATTTT
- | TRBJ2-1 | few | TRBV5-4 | CASSWVNEQFF | TGTGCCAGCAGCTGGGTTAATGAGCAGTTCTTC
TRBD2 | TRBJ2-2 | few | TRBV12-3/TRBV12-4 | CASRGLAGNTGELFF | TGTGCCAGCAGGGGACTAGCGGGGAACACCGGGGAGCTGTTTTTT
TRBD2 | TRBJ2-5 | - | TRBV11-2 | CASSRRPGLARRYQETQYF | TGTGCCAGCAGCCGGAGACCGGGACTAGCGCGACGGTACCAAGAGACCCAGTACTTC
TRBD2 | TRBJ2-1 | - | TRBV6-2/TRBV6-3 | CASSLSGGEQFF | TGTGCCAGCAGCCTTAGCGGGGGGGAGCAGTTCTTC
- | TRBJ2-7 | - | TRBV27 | CASSSATSYEQYF | TGTGCCAGCAGTTCGGCCACCTCCTACGAGCAGTACTTC
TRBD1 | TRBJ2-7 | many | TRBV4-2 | CASSQGGQGGSYEQYF | TGTGCCAGCAGCCAAGGGGGACAGGGGGGATCCTACGAGCAGTACTTC
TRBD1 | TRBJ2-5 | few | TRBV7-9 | CASSQSGGRETQYF | TGTGCCAGCAGCCAATCAGGGGGCCGGGAGACCCAGTACTTC
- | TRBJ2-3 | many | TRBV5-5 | CASSFWLYTDTQYF | TGTGCCAGCAGCTTTTGGCTATATACAGATACGCAGTATTTT
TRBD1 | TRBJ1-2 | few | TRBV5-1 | CASSRDRGVYGYTF | TGCGCCAGCAGCCGGGACAGGGGCGTCTATGGCTACACCTTC
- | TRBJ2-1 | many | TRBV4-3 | CASSQSETGSSYNEQFF | TGCGCCAGCAGCCAATCTGAAACCGGTAGCTCCTACAATGAGCAGTTCTTC
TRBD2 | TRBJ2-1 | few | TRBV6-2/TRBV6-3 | CASGSWLAGGSSYNEQFF | TGTGCCAGTGGTTCTTGGTTAGCGGGGGGCAGCTCCTACAATGAGCAGTTCTTC
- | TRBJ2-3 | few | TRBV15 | CATSRITGPSTDTQYF | TGTGCCACCAGCAGGATAACCGGGCCTAGCACAGATACGCAGTATTTT
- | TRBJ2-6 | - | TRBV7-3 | CASSLYGSTPSGANVLTF | TGTGCCAGCAGCTTATATGGCTCGACCCCCTCTGGGGCCAACGTCCTGACTTTC
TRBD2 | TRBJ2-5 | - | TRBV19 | CASRVAGSAETQYF | TGTGCCAGTAGGGTAGCGGGGTCTGCAGAGACCCAGTACTTC
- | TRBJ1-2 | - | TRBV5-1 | CASSPDPGQADYTF | TGCGCCAGCAGTCCAGACCCGGGCCAGGCTGACTACACCTTC
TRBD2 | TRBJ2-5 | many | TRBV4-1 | CASSPGLAGVTDRETQYF | TGCGCCAGCAGCCCGGGACTAGCGGGGGTCACCGATAGAGAGACCCAGTACTTC
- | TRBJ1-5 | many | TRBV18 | CASSPGANQPQHF | TGTGCCAGCTCACCGGGGGCGAATCAGCCCCAGCATTTT
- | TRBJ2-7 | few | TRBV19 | CATATDPYEQYF | TGTGCCACGGCGACTGATCCTTACGAGCAGTACTTC
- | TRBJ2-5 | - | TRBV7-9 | CASSPPSGYQETQYF | TGTGCCAGCAGCCCCCCCTCCGGCTATCAAGAGACCCAGTACTTC
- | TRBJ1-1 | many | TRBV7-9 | CASGTGPNTEAFF | TGTGCCAGCGGCACAGGGCCGAACACTGAAGCTTTCTTT
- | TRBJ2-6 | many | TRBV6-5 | CASSYSGGSGANVLTF | TGTGCCAGCAGTTACTCGGGGGGTTCTGGGGCCAACGTCCTGACTTTC
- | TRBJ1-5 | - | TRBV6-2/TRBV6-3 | CASSYVYQPQHF | TGTGCCAGCAGTTACGTGTATCAGCCCCAGCATTTT
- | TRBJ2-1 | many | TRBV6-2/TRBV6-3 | CASSVPGGPLPNEQFF | TGTGCCAGCAGTGTACCCGGGGGGCCACTCCCTAATGAGCAGTTCTTC
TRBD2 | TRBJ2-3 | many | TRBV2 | CASSETLTGLATDTQYF | TGTGCCAGCAGTGAGACCTTGACGGGACTAGCCACAGATACGCAGTATTTT
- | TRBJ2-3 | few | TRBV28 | CASIPGTASTDTQYF | TGTGCCAGCATCCCCGGGACTGCTAGCACAGATACGCAGTATTTT
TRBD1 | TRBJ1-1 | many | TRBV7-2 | CASSSGQVNTEAFF | TGTGCCAGCAGCTCGGGACAGGTGAACACTGAAGCTTTCTTT
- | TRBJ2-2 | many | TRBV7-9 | CASSSGGRNTGELFF | TGTGCCAGCAGTTCCGGCGGGCGGAACACCGGGGAGCTGTTTTTT
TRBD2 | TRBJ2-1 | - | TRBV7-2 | CASSLNLAGERNEQFF | TGTGCCAGCAGCTTAAATCTGGCGGGGGAGAGGAATGAGCAGTTCTTC
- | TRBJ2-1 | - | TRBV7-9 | CASSPTAGRYNEQFF | TGTGCCAGCAGCCCGACAGCCGGCCGTTACAATGAGCAGTTCTTC
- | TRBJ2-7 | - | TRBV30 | CAWTGVGTSAYEQYF | TGTGCCTGGACGGGCGTTGGGACGTCGGCCTACGAGCAGTACTTC
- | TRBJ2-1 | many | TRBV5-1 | CASSRVPGVGNEQFF | TGCGCCAGCAGCCGGGTCCCCGGGGTAGGCAATGAGCAGTTCTTC
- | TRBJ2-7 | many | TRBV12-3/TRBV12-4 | CASSPSLGSPYEQYF | TGTGCCAGCAGCCCATCCCTGGGGTCTCCCTACGAGCAGTACTTC
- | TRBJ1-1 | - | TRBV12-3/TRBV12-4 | CASSPVYTEAFF | TGTGCCAGCAGCCCCGTGTACACTGAAGCTTTCTTT
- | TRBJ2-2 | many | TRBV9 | CASSDPRAATNTGELFF | TGTGCCAGCAGCGACCCGCGAGCTGCCACGAACACCGGGGAGCTGTTTTTT
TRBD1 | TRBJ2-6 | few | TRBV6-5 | CASSIRDSSSSGANVLTF | TGTGCCAGCAGTATCCGGGACAGTTCCAGCTCTGGGGCCAACGTCCTGACTTTC
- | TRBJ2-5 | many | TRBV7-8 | CASRSVVGAQETQYF | TGTGCCAGCAGGTCTGTGGTGGGAGCCCAAGAGACCCAGTACTTC
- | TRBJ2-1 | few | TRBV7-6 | CASSLASQGHEQFF | TGTGCCAGCAGCTTAGCGTCGCAGGGCCATGAGCAGTTCTTC
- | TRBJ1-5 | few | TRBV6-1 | CASSEWDGPNQPQHF | TGTGCCAGCAGTGAATGGGACGGACCAAATCAGCCCCAGCATTTT